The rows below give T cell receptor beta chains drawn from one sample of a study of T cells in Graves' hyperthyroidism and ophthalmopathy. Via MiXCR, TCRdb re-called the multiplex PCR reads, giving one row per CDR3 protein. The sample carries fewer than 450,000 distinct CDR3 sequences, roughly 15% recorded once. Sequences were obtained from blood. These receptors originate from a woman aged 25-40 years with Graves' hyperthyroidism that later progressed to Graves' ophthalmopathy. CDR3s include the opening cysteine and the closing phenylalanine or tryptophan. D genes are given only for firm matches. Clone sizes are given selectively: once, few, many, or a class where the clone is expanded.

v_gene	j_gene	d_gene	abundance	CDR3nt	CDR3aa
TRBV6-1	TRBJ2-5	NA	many	TGTGCCAGCAGCCCTCGCTGGTCAGGAGAGACCCAGTACTTC	CASSPRWSGETQYF
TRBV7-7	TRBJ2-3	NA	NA	TGTGCCAGCAGCTTCCAGGGAACAGATACGCAGTATTTT	CASSFQGTDTQYF
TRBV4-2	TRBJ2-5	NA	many	TGTGCCAGCAGCCAAGAGGGCACAGGCCCACTATGGAGTGAGACCCAGTACTTC	CASSQEGTGPLWSETQYF
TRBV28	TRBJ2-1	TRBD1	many	TGTGCCAGCAGGGAGACAGGGTCATCCTACAATGAGCAGTTCTTC	CASRETGSSYNEQFF
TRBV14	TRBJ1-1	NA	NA	TGTGCCAGCAGCCAAGTAGACGTCATGAACACTGAAGCTTTCTTT	CASSQVDVMNTEAFF
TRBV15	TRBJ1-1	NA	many	TGTGCCACCAGCAGAGATTACGGGGGCTGGGGCACTGAAGCTTTCTTT	CATSRDYGGWGTEAFF
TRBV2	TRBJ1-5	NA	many	TGTGCCAGCAGTGAAGCCAATCAGCCCCAGCATTTT	CASSEANQPQHF
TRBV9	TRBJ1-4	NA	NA	TGTGCCAGCAGCGTGAACCGGGACACCTCTAATGAAAAACTGTTTTTT	CASSVNRDTSNEKLFF
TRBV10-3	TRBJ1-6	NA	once	TGTGCCATCAGTGATACGACGGGTCTTTCACCCCTCCACTTT	CAISDTTGLSPLHF
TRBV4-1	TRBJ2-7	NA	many	TGCGCCAGCAGCCAAGAGGCTAGTGGGACCTACGAGCAGTACTTC	CASSQEASGTYEQYF
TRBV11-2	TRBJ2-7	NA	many	TGTGCCAGCCAAATCGGGGCGACTTCGGCCTACGAGCAGTACTTC	CASQIGATSAYEQYF
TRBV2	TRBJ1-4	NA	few	TGTGCCAGCACAGAGACACACGCTAATGAAAAACTGTTTTTT	CASTETHANEKLFF
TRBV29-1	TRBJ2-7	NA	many	TGCAGCGTTGAAGCGACGCGGGACCGAGCCTACGAGCAGTACTTC	CSVEATRDRAYEQYF
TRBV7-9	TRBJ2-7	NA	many	TGTGCCAGCAGCTTAGTTCGCAGGGGGGGCGAGCAGTACTTC	CASSLVRRGGEQYF
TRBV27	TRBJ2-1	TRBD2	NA	TGTGCCAGCAGTTTAGGAGCTAGCGGGATGAACAATGAGCAGTTCTTC	CASSLGASGMNNEQFF
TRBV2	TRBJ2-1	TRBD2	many	TGTGCCAGCACGGGGGGCGGGAGGTTAAGGAGGAATGAGCAGTTCTTC	CASTGGGRLRRNEQFF
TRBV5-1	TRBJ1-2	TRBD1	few	TGCGCCAGCAGCTCGGCAGGGGGAGGTCCGGGAGGCTACACCTTC	CASSSAGGGPGGYTF
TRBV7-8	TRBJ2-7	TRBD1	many	TGTGCCAGCAGCTTTCAAGGGGCGTTTGTGGGACAGGGGAGAAGGGAGCAGTACTTC	CASSFQGAFVGQGRREQYF
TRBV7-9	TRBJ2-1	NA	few	TGTGCCAGCAGCAGGGACTTCGACAATGAGCAGTTCTTC	CASSRDFDNEQFF
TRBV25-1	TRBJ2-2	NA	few	TGTGCCAGCAGCCAGGGACCAACCGGGGAGCTGTTTTTT	CASSQGPTGELFF
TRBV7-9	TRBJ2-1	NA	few	TGTGCCAGCAGCTTAGCGGGCAGGGCAGATGAGCAGTTCTTC	CASSLAGRADEQFF
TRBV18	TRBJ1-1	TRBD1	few	TGTGCCGGACAGGGAGGCCAGAACACTGAAGCTTTCTTT	CAGQGGQNTEAFF
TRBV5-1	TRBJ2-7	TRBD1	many	TGCGCCAGCAGCGCCGGACAGGGCCTAAGCTCCTACGAGCAGTACTTC	CASSAGQGLSSYEQYF
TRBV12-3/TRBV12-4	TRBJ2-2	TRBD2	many	TGTGCCAGCAGTCCTAGCGGGAGGGGAAACACCGGGGAGCTGTTTTTT	CASSPSGRGNTGELFF
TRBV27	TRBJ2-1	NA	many	TGTGCCAGCAGTTCCCACGGGGTAGCGGACTCCTACAATGAGCAGTTCTTC	CASSSHGVADSYNEQFF
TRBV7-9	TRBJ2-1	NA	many	TGTGCCAGCAGCTTAGGGTTGCCCAATGAGCAGTTCTTC	CASSLGLPNEQFF
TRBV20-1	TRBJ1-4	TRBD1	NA	TGCAGTGCCGACAGGGGGATAGGTGAAAAACTGTTTTTT	CSADRGIGEKLFF
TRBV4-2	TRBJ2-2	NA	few	TGTGCCAGCAGCCAAGATTGGGGGATAGAAGGGACCGGGGAGCTGTTTTTT	CASSQDWGIEGTGELFF
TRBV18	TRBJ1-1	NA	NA	TGTGCCAGCTCGCCTGGAAACACTGAAGCTCTCTTT	CASSPGNTEALF
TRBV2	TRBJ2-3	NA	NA	TGTGCCAGACACAACCCCCCGACCGAGGGTGGATCAGATACGCAGTATTTT	CARHNPPTEGGSDTQYF
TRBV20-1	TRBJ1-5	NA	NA	TGCAGTGCTAGAGTCTTTGGCGGGATTCAGCCCCAGCATTTT	CSARVFGGIQPQHF
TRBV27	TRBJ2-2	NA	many	TGTGCCAGCAGCCCGATTCGCGGGGGCGCTTCGGCCGGGGAGCTGTTTTTT	CASSPIRGGASAGELFF
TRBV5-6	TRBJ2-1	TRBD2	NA	TGTGCCAGCAGCTTGGCCCTAGCGGGAGCGAATGAGCAGTTCTTC	CASSLALAGANEQFF
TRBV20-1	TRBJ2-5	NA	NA	TGCAGTGCTAGAGATATAAGCGGGCTGTACCAAGAGACCCAGTACTTC	CSARDISGLYQETQYF
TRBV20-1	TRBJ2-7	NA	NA	TGCAGTGCTAGAGAAATAGATTCGAGCTACGAGCAGTACTTC	CSAREIDSSYEQYF
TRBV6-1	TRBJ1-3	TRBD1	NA	TGTGCCAGCAGGGGGACAGGGGTTGACACCATATATTTT	CASRGTGVDTIYF
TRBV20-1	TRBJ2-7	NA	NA	TGCAGTGCTGACAACCTCGTAGCGAGCCCCCTCGAGCAGTACTTC	CSADNLVASPLEQYF
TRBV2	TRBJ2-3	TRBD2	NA	TGTGCCAGCTCCCCTGAAGGGACTAGCGGGGGCACAGATACGCAGTATTTT	CASSPEGTSGGTDTQYF
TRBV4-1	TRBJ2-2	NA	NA	TGCGCCAGCAGCCAGGTCATCGGGGAGCTGTTTTTT	CASSQVIGELFF
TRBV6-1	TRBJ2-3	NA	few	TGTGCCAGTTCGATGGGAGCGCAGCGTTCAGATACGCAGTATTTT	CASSMGAQRSDTQYF
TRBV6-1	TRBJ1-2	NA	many	TGTGCCAGCAGGACACCCCCTGGGTATGGCTACACCTTC	CASRTPPGYGYTF
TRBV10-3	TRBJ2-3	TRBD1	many	TGTGCCATCAGATCACAGGGGGCGATCGCAGATACGCAGTATTTT	CAIRSQGAIADTQYF
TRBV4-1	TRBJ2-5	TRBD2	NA	TGCGCCAGCAGCCAAGATCCTAGCGGGAGCCCTAAGACCCAGTACTTC	CASSQDPSGSPKTQYF
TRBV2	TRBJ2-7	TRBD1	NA	TGTGCCAGCACCTTTGGACAGGGGAAGCCCTACGAGCAGTACTTC	CASTFGQGKPYEQYF
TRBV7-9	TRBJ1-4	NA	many	TGTGCCAGCAGCTTAGACAGGGATCCGGAAAAACTGTTTTTT	CASSLDRDPEKLFF
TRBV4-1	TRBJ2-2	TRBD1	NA	TGCGCCAGCAGCCGGGAAAGCGTTCTGGGACAGAGCACCGGGGAGCTGTTTTTT	CASSRESVLGQSTGELFF
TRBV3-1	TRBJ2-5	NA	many	TGTGCCAGCAGCCAAGTTTCGGGGGAGACCCAGTACTTC	CASSQVSGETQYF
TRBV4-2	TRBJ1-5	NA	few	TGTGCCAGCAGCCAAGATACGGGAAGCAATCAGCCCCAGCATTTT	CASSQDTGSNQPQHF
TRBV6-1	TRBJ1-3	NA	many	TGTGCCAGCATAGAGGGAGGAAACACCATATATTTT	CASIEGGNTIYF
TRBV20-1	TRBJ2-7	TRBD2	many	TGCAGTGCTAGAAGTCTAGCGGGTACCTACGAGCAGTACTTC	CSARSLAGTYEQYF
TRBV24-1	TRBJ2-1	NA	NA	TGTGCCACCAGTGACTGGACACAAAGCGGCTATGAGCAGTTCTTC	CATSDWTQSGYEQFF
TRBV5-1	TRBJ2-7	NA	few	TGCGCCAGCAGGACCGGGACAACCCACTCCTACGAGCAGTACTTC	CASRTGTTHSYEQYF
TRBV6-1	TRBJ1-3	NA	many	TGTGCCAGCAGTCCCGCAGTGGGAACACGAAACACCATATATTTT	CASSPAVGTRNTIYF
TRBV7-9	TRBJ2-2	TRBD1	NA	TGTGCCAGCAGCTCCTGGACAGGGGGCACCGGGGAGCTGTTTTTT	CASSSWTGGTGELFF
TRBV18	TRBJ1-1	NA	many	TGTGCCAGCTCACGGTTGAACACTGAAGCTTTCTTT	CASSRLNTEAFF
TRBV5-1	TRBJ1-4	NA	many	TGCGCCAGCAGTCTGAGGGTCCGGGACGGAAATGAAAAACTGTTTTTT	CASSLRVRDGNEKLFF
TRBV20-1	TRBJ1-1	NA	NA	TGCAGTGCTACCGCCGTGGTTGGCACTGAAGCTTTCTTT	CSATAVVGTEAFF
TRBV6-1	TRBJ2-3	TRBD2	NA	TGTGCCAGCAGCCTGACTAGCGGGGGGTTGAATACGCAGTATTTT	CASSLTSGGLNTQYF
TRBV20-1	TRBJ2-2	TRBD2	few	TGCAGTGCTAGAGCGGCGGGGGACACCGGGGAGCTGTTTTTT	CSARAAGDTGELFF